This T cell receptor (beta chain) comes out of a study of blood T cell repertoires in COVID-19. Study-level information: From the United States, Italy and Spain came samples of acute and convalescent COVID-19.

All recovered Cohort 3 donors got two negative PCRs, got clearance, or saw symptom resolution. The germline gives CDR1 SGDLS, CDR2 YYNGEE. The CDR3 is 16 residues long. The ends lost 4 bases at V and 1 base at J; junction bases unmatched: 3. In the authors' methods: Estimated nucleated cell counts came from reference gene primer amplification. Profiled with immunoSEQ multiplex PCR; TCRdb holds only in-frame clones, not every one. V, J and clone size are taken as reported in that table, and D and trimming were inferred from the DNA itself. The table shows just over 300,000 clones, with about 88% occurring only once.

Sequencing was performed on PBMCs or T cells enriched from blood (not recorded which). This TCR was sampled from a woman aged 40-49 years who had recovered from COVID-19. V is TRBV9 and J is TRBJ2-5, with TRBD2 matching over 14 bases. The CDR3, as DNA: TGTGCCAGCAGCACGGGACTAGCGGGAGCCCAAGAGACCCAGTACTTC. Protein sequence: CASSTGLAGAQETQYF.